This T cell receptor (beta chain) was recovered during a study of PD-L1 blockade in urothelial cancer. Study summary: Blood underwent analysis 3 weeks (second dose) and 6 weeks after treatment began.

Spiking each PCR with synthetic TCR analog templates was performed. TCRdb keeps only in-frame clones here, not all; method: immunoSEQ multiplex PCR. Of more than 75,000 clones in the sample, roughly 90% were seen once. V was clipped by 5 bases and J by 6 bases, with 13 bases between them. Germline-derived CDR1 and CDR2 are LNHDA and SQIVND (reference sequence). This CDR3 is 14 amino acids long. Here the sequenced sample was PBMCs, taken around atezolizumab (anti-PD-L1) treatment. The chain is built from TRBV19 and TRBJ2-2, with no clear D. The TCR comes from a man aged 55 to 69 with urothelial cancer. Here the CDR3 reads CASSDGSEAGELFF. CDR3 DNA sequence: TGTGCCAGTAGTGATGGGTCCGAGGCCGGGGAGCTGTTTTTT.